This TCR beta chain was identified during a study of T-cell reconstitution after alpha-beta-depleted transplantation in children. Points from the study as a whole: At the one-year point after transplant, T-cell counts and TCRbeta diversity were found to come mostly from T cells that had been newly produced.

The TCRbeta library was prepared with unique molecular identifiers. TCRdb reprocessed the PCR reads via MiXCR and lists one record per CDR3 protein. The table has about 980,000 distinct CDR3 sequences, about 29% seen once. CDR3 size: 16 residues. CDR1 is MNHEY, CDR2 SVGAGI, per germline. The V and J ends lost 2 bases and 11 bases, in that order; junction bases with no gene match: 12. For this clonotype: What it binds is unknown.

Specimen: PBMCs, mostly from graft donor cells, collected 360 days after TCRalphabeta/CD19-depleted stem cell transplant. This chain uses TRBV6-5 with TRBJ2-3; 11 bases are a match to TRBD2. The sequence was obtained from a boy younger than two who had a stem cell transplant for SCID, so the T cells may come from the graft donor. The CDR3, as DNA: TGTGCCAGCAGTTACCCCAAACTAGCGGGGGCCAGCAGGCAGTATTTT. Protein: CASSYPKLAGASRQYF.